One sample yielded the 3 T cell receptor beta chains listed below, sequenced in a study of Ad26.COV2.S vaccination and SARS-CoV-2 variants (dated by TCRdb to about 2021). Libraries were constructed by the immunoSEQ multiplex PCR assay. Held by TCRdb, this immuneACCESS table contains in-frame sequences only and omits some clones. Under half of the omission traces to an unresolved V gene where checked; the cause of the rest is unknown. The sample data list 450,000 to 550,000 clones, and 80% to 90% of these were observed just once. The ten largest clones add up to over 1.5% of the sample. The meaning of the sample's treatment or condition label: 15 to 20 received Ad26.COV2.S at low or high dose, single or two shots; roughly five received placebo; per-sample allocation not given. For vaccine and placebo recipients, repertoires were sequenced using samples collected on day 63 after the first injection.

Material: peripheral blood, obtained in a trial of Ad26.COV2.S vaccine versus placebo. All receptors derive from a person aged 18-60 years who received the Ad26.COV2.S COVID-19 vaccine or a placebo.

The genes are TRBV6-6 and TRBJ2-2; 12 positions match TRBD2. Trimming removed 6 bases from V and 1 base from J; junction bases left unmatched: 3. CDR1 MNHNY and CDR2 SVGAGI come from the germline V gene (reference sequence). The CDR3 consists of 16 residues. The CDR3 DNA is TGTGCCAGCAGGGAGACTAGCGGGGGGAACACCGGGGAGCTGTTTTTT. Translation gives CASRETSGGNTGELFF.

V usage is TRBV19 and J usage is TRBJ1-5; no firm D call. Trimming cost V 1 base and J 0 bases, with 7 bases left between them. CDR1 and CDR2 from the germline V gene are LNHDA and SQIVND (reference sequence). The CDR3 runs 15 residues. For the CDR3, the DNA is TGTGCCAGTAGTATAGTGGGGAATAGCAATCAGCCCCAGCATTTT. It is translated as CASSIVGNSNQPQHF.

CDR3: CATSDLQSGLDEQFF. The CDR3 nucleotides are TGTGCCACCAGTGATTTGCAATCCGGGTTGGATGAGCAGTTCTTC. The chain recombines TRBV24-1 with TRBJ2-1; D unresolved. Deletions cut 0 bases from V and 8 bases from J, with 13 bases between. The CDR3 consists of 15 residues. Germline lookup yields CDR1 KGHDR and CDR2 SFDVKD.